This T cell receptor beta chain was documented in a study of CD8 T cells in ankylosing spondylitis. The study's findings and limits: In ankylosing spondylitis blood, a motif of roughly 8 highly homologous TCR beta variants appeared characteristic.

The sample holds a few counts of this clonotype. Its antigen remains unknown. TCRdb reprocessed the 5' RACE reads via MiXCR and lists one record per CDR3 protein. The sample yields approximately 540,000 distinct CDR3 sequences, about 12% seen once. The CDR3 consists of 14 residues. Trimming took 0 bases from V and 6 from J, leaving 12 bases between them. Germline V gives CDR1 MNHEY, CDR2 SVGEGT. Material: blood, either unsorted or a sorted T cell fraction (not recorded which). This receptor was identified in a male donor with ankylosing spondylitis. This chain connects TRBV6-2 or TRBV6-3 to TRBJ2-7; tentative D call: TRBD2 (6 bases). The DNA for the CDR3 is TGTGCCAGCAGTTACTCCGGGGGTTCGGGCGAGCAGTACTTC. It yields the protein CASSYSGGSGEQYF.